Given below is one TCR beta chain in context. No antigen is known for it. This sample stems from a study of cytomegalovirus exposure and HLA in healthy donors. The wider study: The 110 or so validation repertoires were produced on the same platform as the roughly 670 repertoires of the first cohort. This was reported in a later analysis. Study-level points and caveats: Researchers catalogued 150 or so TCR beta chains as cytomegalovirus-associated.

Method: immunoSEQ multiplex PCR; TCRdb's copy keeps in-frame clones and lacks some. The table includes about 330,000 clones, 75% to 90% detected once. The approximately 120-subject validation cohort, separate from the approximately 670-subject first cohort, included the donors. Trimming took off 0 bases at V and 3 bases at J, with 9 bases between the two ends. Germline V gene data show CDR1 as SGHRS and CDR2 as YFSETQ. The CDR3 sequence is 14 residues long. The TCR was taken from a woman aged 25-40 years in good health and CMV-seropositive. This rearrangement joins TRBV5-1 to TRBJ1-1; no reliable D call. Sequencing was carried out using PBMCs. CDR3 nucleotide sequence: TGCGCCAGCAGCTTGGGCTCCTGGGACACTGAAGCTTTCTTT. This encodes CASSLGSWDTEAFF.